This TCR beta chain is drawn from a study of cytomegalovirus exposure and HLA in healthy donors. The overall study: It was reported in a later analysis that the 95 to 150 validation repertoires used the same platform as the approximately 620 first-cohort repertoires.

This CDR3 has 16 residues. CDR1 is ENHRY, CDR2 SYGVKD, per germline. Trimming removed 2 bases from V and 3 bases from J, with 16 bases in between. Produced via immunoSEQ multiplex PCR; TCRdb's table is partial and in-frame only. The data show under 250,000 clones, around four fifths seen once. This rearrangement joins TRBV10-3 to TRBJ1-1; D not certain. The sequence came from a woman aged 18-29 years in good health and CMV-seronegative. The material sequenced was PBMCs. CDR3 sequence reads: CAISEGTGGGDTEAFF. DNA for the CDR3: TGTGCCATCAGTGAGGGTACGGGCGGCGGGGACACTGAAGCTTTCTTT.